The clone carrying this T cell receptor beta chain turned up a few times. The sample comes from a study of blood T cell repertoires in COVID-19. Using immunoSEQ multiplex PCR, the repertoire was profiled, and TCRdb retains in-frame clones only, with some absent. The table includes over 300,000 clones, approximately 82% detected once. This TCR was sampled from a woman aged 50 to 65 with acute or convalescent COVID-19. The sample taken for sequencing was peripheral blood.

CDR3 nucleotide sequence: TGTGCCTGGAGTTCCGGGCCTACGGGGTCACCCCTCCACTTT. Protein: CAWSSGPTGSPLHF. This rearrangement joins TRBV30 to TRBJ1-6; D gene uncertain. Trimming shortened V by 2 bases and J by 10 bases, and 15 bases separated the two germline ends. This CDR3 comprises 14 residues. Germline CDR1 reads GTSNPN; CDR2 reads SVGIG (reference sequence). Variable domain in full (rest from reference TRBV30 and TRBJ1-6): SQTIHQWPATLVQPVGSPLSLECTVEGTSNPNLYWYRQAAGRGLQLLFYSVGIGQISSEVPQNLSASRPQDRQFILSSKKLLLSDSGFYLCAWSSGPTGSPLHFGNGTRLTVT.